These 14 T cell receptor beta chains were all obtained from the same sample, sequenced in a study of CD8+ T cells in alopecia areata. Extracted RNA was reverse transcribed, and the resulting cDNA served as sequencing template. The protocol was immunoSEQ multiplex PCR, while the TCRdb copy is restricted to in-frame clones and leaves out a portion. The sample has 150,000 or so clones, roughly 61% seen once. The specimen was CD4+ T cells sorted from blood, collected at week 0. Every receptor here comes from a human donor with alopecia areata.

The chain couples TRBV30 to TRBJ1-2; no clear D gene. CDR1 GTSNPN and CDR2 SVGIG come from the germline V gene (reference sequence). V lost 0 bases and J lost 4, with 9 bases in between. CDR3 length equals 13 residues. The CDR3 DNA reads as TGTGCCTGGAGTGTACCGCAGATCTATGGCTACACCTTC. Encoded protein: CAWSVPQIYGYTF.

This clone was counted a few times. The rearrangement joins TRBV29-1 to TRBJ2-7, with a possible D match to TRBD1 (5 bases). CDR3 length equals 14 residues. The V and J ends lost 1 base and 2 bases respectively, with 12 bases between them. Germline V gene sequence: CDR1 SQVTM, CDR2 ANQGSEA. Here the CDR3 reads CSVEVSGSPYEQYF. CDR3 bases: TGCAGCGTTGAAGTTTCAGGGTCCCCCTACGAGCAGTACTTC.

V is TRBV10-3 and J is TRBJ2-1; D remains unclear. This CDR3 is built from 15 residues. V shed 10 bases and J shed 0 bases, with 16 bases lying between them. The germline V gene encodes CDR1 ENHRY and CDR2 SYGVKD. CDR3 loop: CATTYDLSSYNEQFF. The CDR3 nucleotides are TGTGCCACAACTTACGATCTAAGCTCCTACAATGAGCAGTTCTTC.

The genes are TRBV7-9 and TRBJ2-3, with 12 bases that match TRBD2. Germline CDR1 is SEHNR and CDR2 is FQNEAQ (reference sequence). This CDR3 is built from 16 residues. Germline trimming cut 5 bases from V and 2 bases from J; bases unmatched to any gene: 5. As DNA, the CDR3 is TGTGCCAGCAGCACAGGACTAGCGGGGCTCACAGATACGCAGTATTTT. This codes for CASSTGLAGLTDTQYF.

V is TRBV9 and J is TRBJ1-2; the D is unclear. The length of the CDR3 is 13 residues. The V end was cut by 4 bases, the J end by 2 bases, with 9 bases between. Germline-derived CDR1 and CDR2 are SGDLS and YYNGEE. DNA of the CDR3: TGTGCCAGCAGCTTAGCAGCAAACTATGGCTACACCTTC. It encodes CASSLAANYGYTF.

The DNA for the CDR3 is TGTGCCAGCTCCCCTCTTCACCGAACCGATTCACCCCTCCACTTT. Its translation is CASSPLHRTDSPLHF. The V and J genes are TRBV6-5 and TRBJ1-6, with unresolved D. The ends were cut back, 8 bases at V and 8 bases at J, with 19 bases in the middle. CDR3 size: 15 residues. Germline CDR1 and CDR2: MNHEY and SVGAGI.

This clone occurred once. The J gene is TRBJ2-2, the V gene TRBV25-1; the D gene is possibly TRBD1 (6 bases). The germline CDR1 and CDR2 sequences are MGHDK and SYGVNS. V gave up 7 bases and J gave up 0 bases, with 12 bases separating them. This CDR3 is 15 amino acids long. The CDR3 sequence: CASKDGQTNTGELFF. The CDR3 nucleotides read TGTGCCAGCAAGGACGGACAGACGAACACCGGGGAGCTGTTTTTT.

The rearrangement uses TRBV6-5 and TRBJ2-2; a possible D gene is TRBD1 (6 bases). The ends were cut back, 0 bases at V and 4 bases at J, with 9 bases in the middle. Germline assignment: CDR1 MNHEY and CDR2 SVGAGI. This CDR3 contains 15 residues. Here the CDR3 DNA reads TGTGCCAGCAGTTACTCGGGACACTCCACCGGGGAGCTGTTTTTT. It is translated as CASSYSGHSTGELFF.

This clone was detected once. The chain links TRBV10-3 to TRBJ2-7, with D unclear. CDR3 length: 12 residues. Looked up from germline, CDR1 is ENHRY and CDR2 is SYGVKD. With 0 bases removed from V and 3 bases from J, the gap between germline ends came to 3 bases. The CDR3 spells CAISESNYEQYF. The CDR3 DNA is TGTGCCATCAGTGAGTCGAACTACGAGCAGTACTTC.

This clone was picked up a small number of times. CDR3 region: CASSRSNVDGYTF. In nucleotides, the CDR3 is TGTGCCAGCAGCCGGAGCAACGTTGATGGCTACACCTTC. The chain employs TRBV7-9 and TRBJ1-2; D gene ambiguous. Trimming took 5 bases from V and 6 from J, leaving 13 bases between them. Germline lookup yields CDR1 SEHNR and CDR2 FQNEAQ (reference sequence). The CDR3 consists of 13 residues.

This rearrangement joins TRBV14 to TRBJ1-6, with D hard to call. Trimming cost V 0 bases and J 6 bases, with 6 bases left between them. This CDR3 spans 14 amino acids. Germline loops: CDR1 SGHDN, CDR2 FVKESK. The CDR3 DNA follows: TGTGCCAGCAGCCAAGAGGAACGTAATTCACCCCTCCACTTT. Translation gives CASSQEERNSPLHF.

There are a few counts of this clone. The J gene is TRBJ2-1, the V gene TRBV5-1, with TRBD2 identical over 9 bases. The germline V gene has CDR1 SGHRS and CDR2 YFSETQ. The CDR3 extends over 13 amino acids. The junction had 7 bases not matched to a gene; V was cut back by 0 bases and J by 15 bases. CDR3 loop: CASSLEPSGDGFF. CDR3 nucleotide sequence: TGCGCCAGCAGCTTGGAGCCTAGCGGGGATGGGTTCTTC.

This chain uses TRBV30 with TRBJ1-1; D is possibly TRBD1 (5 bases). Germline V gives CDR1 GTSNPN, CDR2 SVGIG (reference sequence). The CDR3 covers 14 residues. Trimming stripped 1 base from V and 4 bases from J, with 13 bases between. The CDR3 bases are TGTGCCTGGAGTGGTGGAAGGGGAGGCACTGAAGCTTTCTTT. Residues: CAWSGGRGGTEAFF.

The chain employs TRBV11-3 and TRBJ2-1; the D call may be TRBD1 or TRBD2 (5 bases each). Germline V gene sequence: CDR1 SGHNT, CDR2 YENEEA. The length of the CDR3 is 15 residues. V dropped 3 bases and J dropped 6 bases, with 15 bases sitting between them. CDR3 loop: CASSLGRAVRNEQFF. As DNA, the CDR3 is TGTGCCAGCAGCTTGGGGCGGGCGGTCCGCAATGAGCAGTTCTTC.